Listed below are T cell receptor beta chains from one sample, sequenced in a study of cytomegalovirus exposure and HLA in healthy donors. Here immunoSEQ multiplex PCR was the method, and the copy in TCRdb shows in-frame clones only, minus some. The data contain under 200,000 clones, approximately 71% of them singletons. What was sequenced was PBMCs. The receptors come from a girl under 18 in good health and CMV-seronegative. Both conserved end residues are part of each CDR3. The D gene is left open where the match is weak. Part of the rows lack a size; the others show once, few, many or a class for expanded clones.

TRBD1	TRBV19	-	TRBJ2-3	TGTGCCACCCGACAGGGCCCTAGCACAGATACGCAGTATTTT	CATRQGPSTDTQYF
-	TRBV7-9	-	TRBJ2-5	TGTGCCAGCAGCCTAGAGACACAAGAGACCCAGTACTTC	CASSLETQETQYF
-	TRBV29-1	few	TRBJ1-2	TGCAGCGTTGATCAGGGAAACTATGGCTACACCTTC	CSVDQGNYGYTF
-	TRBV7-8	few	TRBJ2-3	TGTGCCAGCAGCTCCTTTCGGACAGATACGCAGTATTTT	CASSSFRTDTQYF
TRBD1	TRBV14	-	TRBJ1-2	TGTGCCAGCAGCCAAGAACTAGGGGGCCCTAACTATGGCTACACCTTC	CASSQELGGPNYGYTF
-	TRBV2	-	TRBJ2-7	TGTGCCAGCATGAAAGGGGGCTACGAGCAGTACTTC	CASMKGGYEQYF
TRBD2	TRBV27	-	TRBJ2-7	TGTGCCAGCAGTTTAAACGGGGGGGCCCTTCTAGACGAGCAGTACTTC	CASSLNGGALLDEQYF
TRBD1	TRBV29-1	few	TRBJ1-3	TGCAGCGTTGTACAGGGGCTCGGCACCATATATTTT	CSVVQGLGTIYF
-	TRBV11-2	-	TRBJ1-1	TGTGCCAGCAGCTTAGGGACAGCCAACACTGAAGCTTTCTTT	CASSLGTANTEAFF
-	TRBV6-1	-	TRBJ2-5	TGTGCCAGCAACCTTAGCGGCCAAGAGACCCAGTACTTC	CASNLSGQETQYF
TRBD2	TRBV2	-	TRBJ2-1	TGTGCCAGACTAGCGGGGGGCTCCTACAATGAGCAGTTCTTC	CARLAGGSYNEQFF
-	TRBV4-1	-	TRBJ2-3	TGCGCCAGCAGCCAAGAGGAACGGGGGACGCAGTATTTT	CASSQEERGTQYF
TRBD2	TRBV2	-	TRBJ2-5	TGTGCCAGCAGCGCCGTAGCGGGGGGACAAGAGACCCAGTACTTC	CASSAVAGGQETQYF
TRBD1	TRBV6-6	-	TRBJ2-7	TGTGCCAGCAGTTACGGGACAGTGACCTACGAGCAGTACTTC	CASSYGTVTYEQYF
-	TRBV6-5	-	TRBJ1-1	TGTGCCAGCTGGGGAGTTGAAACAGCTTTCTTT	CASWGVETAFF
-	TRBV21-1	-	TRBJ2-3	TGTGCCAGCAGCAATAAGGTACGGGGGGAATTCTCTAGCACAGATACGCAGTATTTT	CASSNKVRGEFSSTDTQYF
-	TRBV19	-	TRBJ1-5	TGTGCCAGTAGTTTCTGGCCCCCCTCCGGAGATCAGCCCCAGCATTTT	CASSFWPPSGDQPQHF
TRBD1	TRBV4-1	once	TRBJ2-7	TGCGCCAGCAGCCAGCCCGGGACAGGAAGGACCTACGAGCAGTACTTC	CASSQPGTGRTYEQYF
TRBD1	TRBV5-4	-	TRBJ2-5	TGTGCCAGCAGCCAAGACAGGGGCGGAGAAGAGACCCAGTACTTC	CASSQDRGGEETQYF
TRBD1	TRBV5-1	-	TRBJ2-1	TGCGCCAGCAGCGGGACAGGGATCAGGAATGAGCAGTTCTTC	CASSGTGIRNEQFF
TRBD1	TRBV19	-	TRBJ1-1	TGTGCCAGTACCGGGGACAGATGGACTGAAGCTTTCTTT	CASTGDRWTEAFF
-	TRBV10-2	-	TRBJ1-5	TGCGCCAGCAGTGAACAGGGCGATCAGCCCCAGCATTTT	CASSEQGDQPQHF
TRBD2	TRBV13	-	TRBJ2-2	TGTGCCAGCAGCTTTCTACAGCGGGGGGGGAACACCGGGGAGCTGTTTTTT	CASSFLQRGGNTGELFF
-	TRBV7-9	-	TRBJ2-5	TGTGCCAGCAGCTATATGGACAGCCAAGAGACCCAGTACTTC	CASSYMDSQETQYF
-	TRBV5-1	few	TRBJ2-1	TGCGCCAGCACGGTGCGGAATGGGAATGAGCAGTTCTTC	CASTVRNGNEQFF
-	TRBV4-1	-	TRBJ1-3	TGCGCCAGCAGCCAAAATCAGGGAATCAACACCATATATTTT	CASSQNQGINTIYF
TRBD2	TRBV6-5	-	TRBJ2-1	TGTGCCAGCAGTTACTTCCGGGGGGGCCGGTACAATGAGCAGTTCTTC	CASSYFRGGRYNEQFF
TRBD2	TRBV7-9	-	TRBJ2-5	TGTGCCAGCAGCTCCCAACTAGCGGGGGGAACCCAAGAGACCCAGTACTTC	CASSSQLAGGTQETQYF
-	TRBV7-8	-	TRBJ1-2	TGTGCCAGCAGGCCTCCGGGGAGTAACTATGGCTACACCTTC	CASRPPGSNYGYTF
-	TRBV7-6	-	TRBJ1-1	TGTGCCAGCAGCCTGGGAGAGGGCGACACTGAAGCTTTCTTT	CASSLGEGDTEAFF
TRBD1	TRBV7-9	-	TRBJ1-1	TGTGCCAGCAGCTTAGCGCAATTAAGGGGGCACGCTTTCTTT	CASSLAQLRGHAFF
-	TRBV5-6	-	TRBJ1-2	TGTGCCAGCAGATATGACAGCAATGGCTACACCTTC	CASRYDSNGYTF
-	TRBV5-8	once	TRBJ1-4	TGTGCCAGCAGCCCGGGTAGAACTACAACTAATGAAAAACTGTTTTTT	CASSPGRTTTNEKLFF
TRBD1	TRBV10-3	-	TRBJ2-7	TGTGCCATCCGGCGCGGACAGGGAGACTACGAGCAGTACTTC	CAIRRGQGDYEQYF
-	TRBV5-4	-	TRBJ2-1	TGTGCCAGCACCATCGCCAGGAACAATGAGCAGTTCTTC	CASTIARNNEQFF
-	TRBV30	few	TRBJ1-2	TGTGCCTGGAGAGAAGGGGTCTATGGCTACACCTTC	CAWREGVYGYTF
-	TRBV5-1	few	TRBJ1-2	TGCGCCAGCAGGGAGAACTATGGCTACACCTTC	CASRENYGYTF
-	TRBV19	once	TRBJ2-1	TGTGCCAGTAGTATTAGTAAGGGACTCTTTGACAATGAGCAGTTCTTC	CASSISKGLFDNEQFF
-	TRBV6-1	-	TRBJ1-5	TGTGCCAGCAGTTCCAATAGCAATCAGCCCCAGCATTTT	CASSSNSNQPQHF
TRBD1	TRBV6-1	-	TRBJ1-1	TGTGCCAGCAGTGATACTTACAGGGGAACTGAAGCTTTCTTT	CASSDTYRGTEAFF
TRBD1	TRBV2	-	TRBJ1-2	TGTGCCAGCAGTGAAGGAGGGGGGACAGGGGAAAATGGCTACACCTTC	CASSEGGGTGENGYTF
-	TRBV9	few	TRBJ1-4	TGTGCCAGCAGCGACGGGACATGGAAGGCTAATGAAAAACTGTTTTTT	CASSDGTWKANEKLFF
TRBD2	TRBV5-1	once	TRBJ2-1	TGCGCCAGCAGCCCGGGGGGACCCTCGACGTTCTTC	CASSPGGPSTFF
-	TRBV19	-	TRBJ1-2	TGTGCCAGTAGTATAGACCCATCGGACACCTCCTGGGGCTATGGCTACACCTTC	CASSIDPSDTSWGYGYTF
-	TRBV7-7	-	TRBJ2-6	TGTGCCAGCAGCTTTTCCCACAGCTCTGGGGCCAACGTCCTGACTTTC	CASSFSHSSGANVLTF
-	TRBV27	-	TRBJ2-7	TGTGCCAGCAGTTTAAGCCACGAGCAGTACTTC	CASSLSHEQYF
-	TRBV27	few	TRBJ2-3	TGTGCCAGCAGTTCCCTTTATGGGGGGGCCCCAGATACGCAGTATTTT	CASSSLYGGAPDTQYF
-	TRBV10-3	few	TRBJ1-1	TGTGCCATCAGTGAGAAGGGGTGGGGTGGCGCTGAAGCTTTCTTT	CAISEKGWGGAEAFF
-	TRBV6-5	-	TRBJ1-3	TGTGCCAGCAGTTACGGGAGCTCTGGAAACACCATATATTTT	CASSYGSSGNTIYF
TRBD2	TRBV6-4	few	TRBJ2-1	TGTGCCAGCAGTGGGACTAGCGGGGGGGCCAATGAGCAGTTCTTC	CASSGTSGGANEQFF
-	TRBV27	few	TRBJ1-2	TGTGCCAGCAGTTTATCCGGGGGGGGTCGGGACTATGGCTACACCTTC	CASSLSGGGRDYGYTF
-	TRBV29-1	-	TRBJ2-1	TGCAGCGTTGAGGTTAGCAATGAGCAGTTCTTC	CSVEVSNEQFF
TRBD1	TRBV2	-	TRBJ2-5	TGTGCCAGCAGTAGGACAGGGCCGGAGCAGTACTTC	CASSRTGPEQYF
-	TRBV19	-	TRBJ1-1	TGTGCCACTAGAACTCGGGGACAAATGAACACTGAAGCTTTCTTT	CATRTRGQMNTEAFF
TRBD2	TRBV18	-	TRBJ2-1	TGTGCCAGCTCACCAAGGAGTGGCGGGGGGCTAAACAATGAGCAGTTCTTC	CASSPRSGGGLNNEQFF
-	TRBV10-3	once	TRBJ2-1	TGTGCCATCAGCCAGGGGAATGAGCAGTTCTTC	CAISQGNEQFF
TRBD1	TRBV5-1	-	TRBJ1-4	TGCGCCAGCAGCTCAGGGACAGGTCGTAGTGAAAAACTGTTTTTT	CASSSGTGRSEKLFF
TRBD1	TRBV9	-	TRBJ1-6	TGTGCCAGCAGCACCCTAGGGGGCGCGGATAATTCACCCCTCCACTTT	CASSTLGGADNSPLHF
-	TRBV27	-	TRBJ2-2	TGTGCCAGCAGCCAGATCTACACCGGGGAGCTGTTTTTT	CASSQIYTGELFF